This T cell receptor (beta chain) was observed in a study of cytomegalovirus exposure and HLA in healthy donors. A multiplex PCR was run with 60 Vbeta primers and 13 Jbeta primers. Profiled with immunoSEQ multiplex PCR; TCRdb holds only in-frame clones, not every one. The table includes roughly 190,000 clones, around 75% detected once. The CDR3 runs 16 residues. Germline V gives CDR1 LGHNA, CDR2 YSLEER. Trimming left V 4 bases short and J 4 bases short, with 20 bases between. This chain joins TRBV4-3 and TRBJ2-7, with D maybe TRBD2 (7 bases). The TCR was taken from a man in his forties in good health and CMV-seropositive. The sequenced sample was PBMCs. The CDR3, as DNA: TGCGCCAGCAGCCTACGATGGGGGGGCAGTTTTTACGAGCAGTACTTC. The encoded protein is CASSLRWGGSFYEQYF.